The 10 T cell receptor beta chains below all came from one sample that was sequenced in a study of blood T cell repertoires in COVID-19. Generated by immunoSEQ multiplex PCR, the TCRdb table keeps only in-frame clones and is missing some. This table holds roughly 200,000 clones, 75% to 85% found once. Sequenced: peripheral blood. The source is a human donor in a cohort sampled during active COVID-19.

About this clone itself: Compared with germline, one end of the junction differs, possibly owing to a read error. The V and J genes are TRBV18 and TRBJ2-5, with D perhaps matching TRBD1 (6 bases). Germline values: CDR1 KGHSH, CDR2 LQKENI. This CDR3 has 15 amino acids. The CDR3 bases are TGTGCCAGCTCGCCACAACAGGGTTACGTAGAGACCCAGTACTTC. Its translation is CASSPQQGYVETQYF.

The gene calls are TRBV28 and TRBJ1-4; TRBD1 matches 8 bases. Losses at the gene ends were 6 bases for V and 3 bases for J; bases not matched to a gene: 12. The CDR3 length is 17 residues. The germline CDR1 and CDR2 sequences are MDHEN and SYDVKM. DNA for the CDR3: TGTGCCAGCAGCTCCCCTTCAGGGGGCGCAGCTAATGAAAAACTGTTTTTT. It encodes CASSSPSGGAANEKLFF. Supplemented by reference TRBV28 and TRBJ1-4, the full variable domain reads DVKVTQSSRYLVKRTGEKVFLECVQDMDHENMFWYRQDPGLGLRLIYFSYDVKMKEKGDIPEGYSVSREKKERFSLILESASTNQTSMYLCASSSPSGGAANEKLFFGSGTQLSVL.

This rearrangement joins TRBV7-9 to TRBJ2-7, with TRBD1 matching 8 bases. Germline V gene lookup returns CDR1 SEHNR and CDR2 FQNEAQ (reference sequence). CDR3 length: 14 amino acids. V shed 4 bases and J 3 bases; nucleotides not matched to a gene: 5. This chain's CDR3 is CASSSRTGHYEQYF. The CDR3 DNA sequence: TGTGCCAGCAGCTCCCGGACAGGGCACTACGAGCAGTACTTC.

The chain links TRBV5-1 to TRBJ1-6, with D perhaps TRBD1 (6 bases). V dropped 0 bases and J dropped 8 bases, with 9 bases sitting between them. This CDR3 is built from 14 residues. Looked up from germline, CDR1 is SGHRS and CDR2 is YFSETQ. CDR3 amino acids: CASSLGDTHSPLHF. The CDR3 DNA reads TGCGCCAGCAGCTTGGGGGACACACATTCACCCCTCCACTTT.

The genes are TRBV5-6 and TRBJ1-6; the D is unclear. Germline CDR1 and CDR2: SGHDT and YYEEEE. Trimming stripped 0 bases from V and 14 bases from J, with 12 bases between. The CDR3 is 13 amino acids. The CDR3 loop is CASSLDLGFTLHF. The CDR3 DNA reads as TGTGCCAGCAGCTTGGATTTGGGCTTCACCCTCCACTTT.

The chain couples TRBV7-2 to TRBJ2-1, with D possibly matching TRBD2 (5 bases). Germline CDR1 SGHTA, CDR2 FQGNSA. The V gene lost 7 bases and the J gene lost 3 bases, with 10 bases spanning the gap. This CDR3 spans 13 amino acids. CDR3 region: CASMKSGYNEQFF. The CDR3 DNA reads as TGTGCCAGCATGAAAAGCGGCTACAATGAGCAGTTCTTC.

The chain's CDR3 is CASSEFGTGRSPLHF. CDR3 DNA sequence: TGTGCCAGCAGTGAATTCGGGACAGGGAGATCACCCCTCCACTTT. The chain uses TRBV6-1 and TRBJ1-6; 9 bases are a match to TRBD1. Germline V gives CDR1 MNHNS, CDR2 SASEGT. CDR3 length: 15 residues. The junction had 6 bases not matched to a gene; V was cut back by 2 bases and J by 10 bases.

The rearrangement joins TRBV10-3 to TRBJ1-5; tentatively, D is TRBD1 (5 bases). Germline assignment: CDR1 ENHRY and CDR2 SYGVKD. Trimming took 1 base from V and 4 from J, leaving 14 bases between them. The CDR3 sequence is 16 residues long. CDR3 amino acids: CAISEFGGGKNQPQHF. The CDR3 coding sequence is TGTGCCATCAGTGAGTTTGGGGGGGGAAAAAATCAGCCCCAGCATTTT.

V usage is TRBV28 and J usage is TRBJ2-7; D is unresolved. Trimming pared 4 bases from V and 5 bases from J, leaving 6 bases between. CDR1 is MDHEN and CDR2 is SYDVKM in the germline V gene. The CDR3 totals 11 residues. The CDR3 DNA reads as TGTGCCAGCAGTTCCATAGACGAGCAGTACTTC. Protein sequence: CASSSIDEQYF. The variable domain in full, completed from reference TRBV28 and TRBJ2-7, reads DVKVTQSSRYLVKRTGEKVFLECVQDMDHENMFWYRQDPGLGLRLIYFSYDVKMKEKGDIPEGYSVSREKKERFSLILESASTNQTSMYLCASSSIDEQYFGPGTRLTVT.

The sample holds one count of this clone. V is TRBV3-1 (or the pseudogene TRBV3-2) and J is TRBJ1-2, with D perhaps matching TRBD1 (6 bases). The CDR3 is 14 amino acids. Trimming stripped 5 bases from V and 3 bases from J, with 13 bases between. The germline V gene has CDR1 LGHDT and CDR2 YNNKEL (reference sequence). The CDR3 sequence is CASSYEQGHYGYTF. In DNA form, the CDR3 reads TGTGCCAGCAGCTACGAACAGGGTCACTATGGCTACACCTTC.